This T cell receptor beta chain originates from a study of PD-1 blockade in classical Hodgkin lymphoma. Produced via immunoSEQ multiplex PCR; TCRdb's table is partial and in-frame only. The profile shows more than 85,000 clones, approximately 89% of them singletons. Documented time point: cycle 4 day 1 (C4D1), after 6 weeks of nivolumab. Relapses following autologous stem cell transplantation were seen in all patients, with brentuximab vedotin exposure varying. Best responses included complete response and partial response; otherwise, the best response was progressive disease. CDR3 length equals 16 residues. The germline V gene encodes CDR1 SGHDN and CDR2 FVKESK. V shed 1 base and J shed 5 bases, with 17 bases lying between them.

The material was peripheral blood mononuclear cells (PBMCs), obtained before the fourth cycle of nivolumab. The TCR comes from a human donor with classical Hodgkin lymphoma. The chain is built from TRBV14 and TRBJ1-1; maybe TRBD1 (5 bases). In DNA form, the CDR3 reads TGTGCCAGCAGCCAAGCGAACGGACAAGAGAGGACTGAAGCTTTCTTT. Protein: CASSQANGQERTEAFF.